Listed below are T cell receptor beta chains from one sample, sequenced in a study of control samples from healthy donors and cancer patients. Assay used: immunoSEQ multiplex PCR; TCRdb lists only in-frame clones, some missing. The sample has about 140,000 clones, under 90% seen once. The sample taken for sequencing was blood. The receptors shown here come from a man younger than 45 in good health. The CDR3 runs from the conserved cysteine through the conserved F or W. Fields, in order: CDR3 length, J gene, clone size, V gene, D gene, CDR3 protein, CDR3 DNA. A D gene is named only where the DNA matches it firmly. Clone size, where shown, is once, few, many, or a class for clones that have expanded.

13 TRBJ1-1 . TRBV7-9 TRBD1 CASSLDRGTEAFF TGTGCCAGCAGCCTAGACAGGGGTACTGAAGCTTTCTTT
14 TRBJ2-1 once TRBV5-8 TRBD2 CASSFPSGYNEQFF TGTGCCAGCAGCTTTCCTAGCGGCTACAATGAGCAGTTCTTC
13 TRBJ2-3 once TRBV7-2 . CASSGAATDTQYF TGTGCCAGCAGCGGCGCTGCAACAGATACGCAGTATTTT
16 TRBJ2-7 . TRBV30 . CAWSGTDWAIAYEQYF TGTGCCTGGAGTGGCACCGACTGGGCCATAGCCTACGAGCAGTACTTC
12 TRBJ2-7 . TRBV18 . CASSPGLYEQYF TGTGCCAGCTCCCCAGGACTGTACGAGCAGTACTTC
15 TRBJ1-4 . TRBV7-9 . CASRPRAGTNEKLFF TGTGCCAGCAGACCCCGGGCCGGGACTAATGAAAAACTGTTTTTT
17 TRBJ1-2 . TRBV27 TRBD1 CASSGTGGGTNNYGYTF TGTGCCAGCAGTGGCACAGGGGGGGGCACAAATAACTATGGCTACACCTTC
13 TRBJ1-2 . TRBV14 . CASSQWIYDGYTF TGTGCCAGCAGCCAGTGGATATACGATGGCTACACCTTC
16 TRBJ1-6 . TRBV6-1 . CASSEAALSYNSPLHF TGTGCCAGCAGTGAGGCAGCCCTCTCCTATAATTCACCCCTCCACTTT
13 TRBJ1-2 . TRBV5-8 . CASSPFTNYGYTF TGTGCCAGCTCTCCTTTTACGAACTATGGCTACACCTTC
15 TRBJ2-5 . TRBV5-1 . CASSPGRGLQETQYF TGCGCCAGCAGCCCGGGGAGGGGGTTGCAAGAGACCCAGTACTTC
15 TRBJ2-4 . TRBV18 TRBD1 CASSPVGQGWEERYF TGTGCCAGCTCACCGGTAGGACAGGGTTGGGAGGAGCGGTACTTC
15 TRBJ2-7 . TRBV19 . CASSRVAALLYEQYF TGTGCCAGTAGTCGGGTGGCAGCCCTTCTCTACGAGCAGTACTTC
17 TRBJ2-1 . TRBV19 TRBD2 CASSPPYGLAEYNEQFF TGTGCCAGTAGCCCACCGTATGGACTAGCGGAATACAATGAGCAGTTCTTC
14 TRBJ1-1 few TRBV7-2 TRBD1 CASSLDGTGRQAFF TGTGCCAGCAGCTTAGATGGGACAGGTCGTCAAGCTTTCTTT
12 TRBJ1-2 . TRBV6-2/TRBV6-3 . CASSFDGYGYTF TGTGCCAGCAGTTTTGACGGCTATGGCTACACCTTC
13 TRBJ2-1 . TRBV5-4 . CASSLVTEFEQFF TGTGCCAGCAGCTTGGTGACAGAATTTGAGCAGTTCTTC
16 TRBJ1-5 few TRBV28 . CASSFRGTRIGQPQHF TGTGCCAGCAGTTTTAGGGGGACGAGGATTGGTCAGCCCCAGCATTTT
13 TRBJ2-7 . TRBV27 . CASSLYIAYEQYF TGTGCCAGCAGTTTATATATCGCCTACGAGCAGTACTTC
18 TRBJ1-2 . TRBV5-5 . CASSPWGGRGRTNYGYTF TGTGCCAGCAGCCCTTGGGGGGGGCGAGGGAGAACTAACTATGGCTACACCTTC
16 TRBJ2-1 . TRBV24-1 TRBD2 CATSDPGLAGDNEQFF TGTGCCACCAGTGACCCTGGACTAGCGGGAGACAATGAGCAGTTCTTC
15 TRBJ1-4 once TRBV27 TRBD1 CASSLLTGGVEKLFF TGTGCCAGCAGTTTATTGACAGGGGGCGTGGAAAAACTGTTTTTT
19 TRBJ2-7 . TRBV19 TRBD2 CASSMGVAIAGFSSYEQYF TGTGCCAGTAGTATGGGTGTGGCGATAGCGGGGTTCAGCTCCTACGAGCAGTACTTC
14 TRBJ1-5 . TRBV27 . CASRPGLPNQPQHF TGTGCCAGCAGGCCGGGGTTGCCCAATCAGCCCCAGCATTTT
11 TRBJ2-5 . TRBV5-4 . CASSLEETQYF TGTGCCAGCAGCTTGGAAGAGACCCAGTACTTC
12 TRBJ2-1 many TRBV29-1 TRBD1 CSAGQGVNEQFF TGCAGCGCCGGACAGGGGGTAAATGAGCAGTTCTTC
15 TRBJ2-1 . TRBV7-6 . CASSLERQGHNEQFF TGTGCCAGCAGCTTAGAACGGCAGGGTCACAATGAGCAGTTCTTC
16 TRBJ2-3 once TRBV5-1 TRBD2 CASSLVASGGTDTQYF TGCGCCAGCAGCTTGGTCGCTAGCGGGGGAACAGATACGCAGTATTTT
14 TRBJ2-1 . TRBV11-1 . CASSSRDNNNEQFF TGTGCCAGCAGCTCTCGGGACAACAACAATGAGCAGTTCTTC
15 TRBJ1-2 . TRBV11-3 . CASSSQEKRFYGYTF TGTGCCAGCAGCTCGCAAGAGAAGAGATTCTATGGCTACACCTTC
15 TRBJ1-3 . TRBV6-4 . CASSDPRGSGNTIYF TGTGCCAGCAGTGACCCGCGTGGGTCTGGAAACACCATATATTTT
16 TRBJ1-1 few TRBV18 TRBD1 CASSPGTVSLNTEAFF TGTGCCAGCTCACCAGGGACAGTTAGCTTGAACACTGAAGCTTTCTTT
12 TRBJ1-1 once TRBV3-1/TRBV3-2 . CASADLNTEAFF TGTGCCAGCGCTGACCTGAACACTGAAGCTTTCTTT
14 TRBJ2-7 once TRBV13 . CASSLMGRAYEQYF TGTGCCAGCAGCCTAATGGGCAGGGCCTACGAGCAGTACTTC
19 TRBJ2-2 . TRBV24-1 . CATSDLHPAGTTNTGELFF TGTGCCACCAGTGATTTGCACCCAGCCGGGACAACGAACACCGGGGAGCTGTTTTTT
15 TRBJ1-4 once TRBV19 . CASTLRVTTNEKLFF TGTGCCAGTACCCTTAGGGTCACAACTAATGAAAAACTGTTTTTT
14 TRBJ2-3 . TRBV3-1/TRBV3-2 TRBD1 CASSRRGLTDTQYF TGTGCCAGCAGCCGCAGGGGGCTCACAGATACGCAGTATTTT
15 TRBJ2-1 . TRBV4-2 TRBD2 CASSQEGTRAHEQFF TGTGCCAGCAGCCAAGAAGGGACTAGAGCCCATGAGCAGTTCTTC
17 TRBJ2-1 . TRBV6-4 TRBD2 CASSDSTSGSLDNEQFF TGTGCCAGCAGTGACTCGACTAGCGGGAGCCTTGATAATGAGCAGTTCTTC
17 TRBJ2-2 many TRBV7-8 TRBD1 CASSLVPDRTNTGELFF TGTGCCAGCAGCTTAGTTCCGGACAGGACGAACACCGGGGAGCTGTTTTTT
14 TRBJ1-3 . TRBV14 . CASSQDAFRNTIYF TGTGCCAGCAGCCAAGATGCTTTTCGAAACACCATATATTTT
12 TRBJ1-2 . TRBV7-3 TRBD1 CASSLGQGRYTF TGTGCCAGCAGCTTGGGACAGGGACGCTACACCTTC